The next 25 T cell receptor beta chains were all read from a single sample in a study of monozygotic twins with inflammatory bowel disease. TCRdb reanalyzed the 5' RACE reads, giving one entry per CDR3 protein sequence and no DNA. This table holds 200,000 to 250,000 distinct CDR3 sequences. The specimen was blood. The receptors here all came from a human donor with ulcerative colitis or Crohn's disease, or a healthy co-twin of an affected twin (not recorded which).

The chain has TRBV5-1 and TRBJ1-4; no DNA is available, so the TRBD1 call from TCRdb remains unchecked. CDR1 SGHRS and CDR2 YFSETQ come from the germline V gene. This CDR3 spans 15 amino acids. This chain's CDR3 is CASSPGTAFNEKLFF.

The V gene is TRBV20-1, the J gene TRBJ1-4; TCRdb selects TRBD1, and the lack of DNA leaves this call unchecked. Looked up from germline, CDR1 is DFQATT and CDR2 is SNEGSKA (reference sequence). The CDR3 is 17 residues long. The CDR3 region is CSARDPPGTTTNEKLFF.

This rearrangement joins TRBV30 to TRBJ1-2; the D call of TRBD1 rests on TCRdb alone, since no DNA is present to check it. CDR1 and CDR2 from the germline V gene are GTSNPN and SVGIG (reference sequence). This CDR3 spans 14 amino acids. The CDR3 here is CAWSFPPGGRSYTF.

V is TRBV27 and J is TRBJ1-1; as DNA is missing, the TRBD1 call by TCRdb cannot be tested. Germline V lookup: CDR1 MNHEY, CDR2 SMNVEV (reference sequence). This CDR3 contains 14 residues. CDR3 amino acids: CASSLTGTKIEAFF.

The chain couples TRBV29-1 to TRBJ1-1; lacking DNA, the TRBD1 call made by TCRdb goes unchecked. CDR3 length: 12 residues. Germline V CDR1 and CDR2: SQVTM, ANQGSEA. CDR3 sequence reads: CSVGQGKGEAFF.

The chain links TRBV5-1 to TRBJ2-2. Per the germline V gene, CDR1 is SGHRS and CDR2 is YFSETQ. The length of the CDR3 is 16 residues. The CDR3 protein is CASSLVEGLDTGELFF. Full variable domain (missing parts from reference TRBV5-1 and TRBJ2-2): KAGVTQTPRYLIKTRGQQVTLSCSPISGHRSVSWYQQTPGQGLQFLFEYFSETQRNKGNFPGRFSGRQFSNSRSEMNVSTLELGDSALYLCASSLVEGLDTGELFFGEGSRLTVL.

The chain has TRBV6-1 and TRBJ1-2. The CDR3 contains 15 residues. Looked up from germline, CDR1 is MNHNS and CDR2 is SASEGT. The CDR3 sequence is CASSPSGGDNYGYTF.

CDR3 amino acids: CASSQLRQGAYNEQFF. The chain links TRBV6-1 to TRBJ2-1; TCRdb's D call of TRBD1 is untestable without DNA. This CDR3 contains 16 residues. Germline V gene data show CDR1 as MNHNS and CDR2 as SASEGT.

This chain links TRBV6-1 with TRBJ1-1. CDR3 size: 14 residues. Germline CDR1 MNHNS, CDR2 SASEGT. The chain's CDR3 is CASSAGPGNTEAFF.

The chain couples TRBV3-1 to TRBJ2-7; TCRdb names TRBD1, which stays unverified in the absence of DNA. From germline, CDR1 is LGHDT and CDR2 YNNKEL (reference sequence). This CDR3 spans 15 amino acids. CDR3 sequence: CASSQELRGANEQYF.

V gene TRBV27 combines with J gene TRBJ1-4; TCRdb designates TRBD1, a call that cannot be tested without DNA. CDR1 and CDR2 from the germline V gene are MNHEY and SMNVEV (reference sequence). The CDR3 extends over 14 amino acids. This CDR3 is CASSRTGGGEKLFF.

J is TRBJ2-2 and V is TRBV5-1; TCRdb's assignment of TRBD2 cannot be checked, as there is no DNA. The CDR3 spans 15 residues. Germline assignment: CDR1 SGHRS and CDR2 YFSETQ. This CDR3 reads CASSFGTGLPGELLF.

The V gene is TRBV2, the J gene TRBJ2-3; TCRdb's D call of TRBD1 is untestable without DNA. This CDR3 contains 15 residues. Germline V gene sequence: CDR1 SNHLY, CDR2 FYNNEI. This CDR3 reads CASSADRDLSDTQYF. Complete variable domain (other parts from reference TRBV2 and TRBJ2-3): EPEVTQTPSHQVTQMGQEVILRCVPISNHLYFYWYRQILGQKVEFLVSFYNNEISEKSEIFDDQFSVERPDGSNFTLKIRSTKLEDSAMYFCASSADRDLSDTQYFGPGTRLTVL.

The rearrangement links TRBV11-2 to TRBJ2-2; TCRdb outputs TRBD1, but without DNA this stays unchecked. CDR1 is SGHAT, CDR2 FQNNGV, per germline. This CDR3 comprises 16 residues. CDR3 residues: CASRRRQGAWAGELFF.

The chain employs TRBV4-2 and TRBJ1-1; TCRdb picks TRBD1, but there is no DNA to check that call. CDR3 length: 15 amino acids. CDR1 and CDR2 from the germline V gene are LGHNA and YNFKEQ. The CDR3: CASSQDQGGNTEAFF.

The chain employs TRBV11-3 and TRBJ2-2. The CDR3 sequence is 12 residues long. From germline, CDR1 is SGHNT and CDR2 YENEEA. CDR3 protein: CASSSYTGELFF. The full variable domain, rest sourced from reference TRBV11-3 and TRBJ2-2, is EAGVVQSPRYKIIEKKQPVAFWCNPISGHNTLYWYLQNLGQGPELLIRYENEEAVDDSQLPKDRFSAERLKGVDSTLKIQPAELGDSAVYLCASSSYTGELFFGEGSRLTVL.

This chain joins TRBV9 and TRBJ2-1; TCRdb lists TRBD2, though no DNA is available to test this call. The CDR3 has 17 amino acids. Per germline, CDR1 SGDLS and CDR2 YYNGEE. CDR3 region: CASSVGVERGPRNEQFF.

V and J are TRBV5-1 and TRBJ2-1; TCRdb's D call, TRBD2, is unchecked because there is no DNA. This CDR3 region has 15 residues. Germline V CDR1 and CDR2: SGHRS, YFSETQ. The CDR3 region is CASSSGMASHNEQFF.

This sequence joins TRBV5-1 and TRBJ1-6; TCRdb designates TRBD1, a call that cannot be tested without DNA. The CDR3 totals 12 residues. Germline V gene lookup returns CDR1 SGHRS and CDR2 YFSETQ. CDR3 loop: CASSPPGSPLHF.

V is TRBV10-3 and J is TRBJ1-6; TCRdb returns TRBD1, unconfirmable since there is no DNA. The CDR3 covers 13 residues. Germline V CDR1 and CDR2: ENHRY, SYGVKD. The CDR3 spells CAIATGRGSPLHF.

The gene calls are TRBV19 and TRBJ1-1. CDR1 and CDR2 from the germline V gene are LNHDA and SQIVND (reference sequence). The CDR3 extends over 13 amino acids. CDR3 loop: CASSITGNTEAFF.

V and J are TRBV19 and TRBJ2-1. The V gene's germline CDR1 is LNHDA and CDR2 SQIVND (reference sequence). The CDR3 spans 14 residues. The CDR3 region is CASSIRGSYNEQFF. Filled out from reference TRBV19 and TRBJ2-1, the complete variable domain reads DGGITQSPKYLFRKEGQNVTLSCEQNLNHDAMYWYRQDPGQGLRLIYYSQIVNDFQKGDIAEGYSVSREKKESFPLTVTSAQKNPTAFYLCASSIRGSYNEQFFGPGTRLTVL.

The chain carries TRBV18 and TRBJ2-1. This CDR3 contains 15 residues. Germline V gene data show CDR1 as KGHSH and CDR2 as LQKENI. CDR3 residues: CASSPREVSYNEQFF.

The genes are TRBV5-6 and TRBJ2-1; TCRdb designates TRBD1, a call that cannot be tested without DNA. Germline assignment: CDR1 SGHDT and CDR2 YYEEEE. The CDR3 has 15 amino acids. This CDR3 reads CASSSDRGGLNEQFF.

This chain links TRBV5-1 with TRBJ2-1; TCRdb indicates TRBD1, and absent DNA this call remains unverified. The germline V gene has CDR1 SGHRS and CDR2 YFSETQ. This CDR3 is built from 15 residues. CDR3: CASSSGTNSYNEQFF.